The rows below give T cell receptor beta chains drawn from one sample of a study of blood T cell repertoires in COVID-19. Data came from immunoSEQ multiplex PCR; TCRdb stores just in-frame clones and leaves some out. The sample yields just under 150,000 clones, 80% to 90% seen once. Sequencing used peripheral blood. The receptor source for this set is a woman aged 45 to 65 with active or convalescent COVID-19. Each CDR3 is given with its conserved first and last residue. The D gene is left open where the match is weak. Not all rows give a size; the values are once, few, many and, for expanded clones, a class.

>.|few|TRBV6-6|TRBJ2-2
TGTGCCAGCAGTCCGACAGCGCCGGACACCGGGGAGCTGTTTTTT
CASSPTAPDTGELFF
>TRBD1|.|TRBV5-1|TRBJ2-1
TGCGCCAGCAGCTACGGACAGGGACTTAATCGGCAGTTCTTC
CASSYGQGLNRQFF
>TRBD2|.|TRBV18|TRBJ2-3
TGTGCCAGTAGCGGGAGCACAGATACGCAGTATTTT
CASSGSTDTQYF
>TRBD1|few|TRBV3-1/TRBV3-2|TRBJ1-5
TGTGCCAGCAGCCCCCCGCGGACAGGGGGCTCCCGAACCTCCCATAGCAATCAGCCCCAGCATTTT
CASSPPRTGGSRTSHSNQPQHF
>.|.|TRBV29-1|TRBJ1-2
TGCAGCGTTGAACGGGGTGGTGTGACTAACTATGGCTACACCTTC
CSVERGGVTNYGYTF
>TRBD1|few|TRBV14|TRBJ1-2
TGTGCCAGCAGCCGACAGGGCCTCTATGGCTACACCTTC
CASSRQGLYGYTF
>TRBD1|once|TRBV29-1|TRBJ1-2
TGCAGCGTCGGCCGGACAGGGTCGGAAGGCTACACCTTC
CSVGRTGSEGYTF
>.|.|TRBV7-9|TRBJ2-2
TGTGCCAGCAGACCGGGCGGGGAGCTGTTTTTT
CASRPGGELFF
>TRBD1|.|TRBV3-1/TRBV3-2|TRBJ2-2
TGTGCCAGCAGCCAAGCCTTGGGGACAGGCGGGGAGCTGTTTTTT
CASSQALGTGGELFF
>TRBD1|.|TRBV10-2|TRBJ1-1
TGCGCCAGCAGTGAGGGACCGGGACAGGGAGCTTTCTTT
CASSEGPGQGAFF
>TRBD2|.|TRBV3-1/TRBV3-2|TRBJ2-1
TGTGCCAGCAGCCAAGATGGGCGTAGCGGGGGGGCTCTCGAGCAGTTCTTC
CASSQDGRSGGALEQFF
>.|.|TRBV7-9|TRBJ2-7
TGTGCCAGCAGCTCCTCAGGGATAAGGTCCTACGAGCAGTACTTC
CASSSSGIRSYEQYF
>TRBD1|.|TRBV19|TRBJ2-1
TGTGCCAGTAGTTCCGGGACAGACTCCTACAATGAGCAGTTCTTC
CASSSGTDSYNEQFF
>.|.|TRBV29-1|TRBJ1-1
TGCAGCGTTGAAGGGCAGATGAACACTGAAGCTTTCTTT
CSVEGQMNTEAFF
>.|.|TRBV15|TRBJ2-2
TGTGCCACCAGCAGAGATCGTCGAGCATCGAGCTACACCGGGGAGCTGTTTTTT
CATSRDRRASSYTGELFF
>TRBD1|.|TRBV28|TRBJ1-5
TGTGCCAGCAGTAGGGGAGGGACAGGAATTTCGCCCCAGCATTTT
CASSRGGTGISPQHF
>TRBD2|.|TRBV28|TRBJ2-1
TGTGCCAGCAGTTCCTGGGTACGGAGTAGCGGGAGCTCCTACAATGAGCAGTTCTTC
CASSSWVRSSGSSYNEQFF
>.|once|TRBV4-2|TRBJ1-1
TGTGCCAGCAGCCTATCTAGTTTGTATAAGAACACTGAAGCTTTCTTT
CASSLSSLYKNTEAFF
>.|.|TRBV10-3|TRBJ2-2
TGTGCCATCAGTGACCCCCTTCTAGCGAGCGACACCGGGGAGCTGTTTTTT
CAISDPLLASDTGELFF
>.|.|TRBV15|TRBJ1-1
TGTGCCACCAGCATCGACAGGAAGAACACTGAAGCTTTCTTT
CATSIDRKNTEAFF
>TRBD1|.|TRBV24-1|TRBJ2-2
TGTGCCACCAGTGAACCCCAGGGGGCGAGCCCCGGGGAGCTGTTTTTT
CATSEPQGASPGELFF
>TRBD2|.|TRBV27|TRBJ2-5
TGTGCCAGCAGTCAACGGGGACTAGCGGGAAAAAAAAAGACCCAGTACTTC
CASSQRGLAGKKKTQYF
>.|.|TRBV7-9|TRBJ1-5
TGTGCCAGCAGCTTTAATAGCAATCAGCCCCAGCATTTT
CASSFNSNQPQHF
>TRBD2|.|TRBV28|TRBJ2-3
TGTGCCAGCAGTTTTCTCGCCCTAAGCGCTAGCGGGTTCACAGATACGCAGTATTTT
CASSFLALSASGFTDTQYF
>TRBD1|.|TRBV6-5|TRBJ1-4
TGTGCCAGCAGTTACGACAGGGAAGTACGTGAAAAACTGTTTTTT
CASSYDREVREKLFF
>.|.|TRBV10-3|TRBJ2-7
TGTGCCATCAGTCAACCGACAACCTCCTACGAGCAGTACTTC
CAISQPTTSYEQYF
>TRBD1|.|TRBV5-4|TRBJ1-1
TGTGCCAGCAGCCCAGGGGGGAGCACTGAAGCTTTCTTT
CASSPGGSTEAFF
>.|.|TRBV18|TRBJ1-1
TGTGCCAGCTCACCAACAACAGGGAGGGACACTGAAGCTTTCTTT
CASSPTTGRDTEAFF
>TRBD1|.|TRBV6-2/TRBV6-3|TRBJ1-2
TGTGCCAGCAGCGGAACAGGGGTTGGCTATGGCTACACCTTC
CASSGTGVGYGYTF
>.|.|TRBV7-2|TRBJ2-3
TGTGCCAGCAGCTTATGGGGACAAGATACGCAGTATTTT
CASSLWGQDTQYF
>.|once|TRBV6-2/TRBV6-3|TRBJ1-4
TGTGCCAGCAGTCCCGTGAGCCATGAAAAACTGTTTTTT
CASSPVSHEKLFF
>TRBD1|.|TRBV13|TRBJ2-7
TGTGCCAGCAGTCGGGACAGTACCTACGAGCAGTACTTC
CASSRDSTYEQYF
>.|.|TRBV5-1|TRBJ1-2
TGCGCCAGCAGCTTGGAGGGGGGGCCTGACTATGGCTACACCTTC
CASSLEGGPDYGYTF
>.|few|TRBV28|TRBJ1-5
TGTGCCAGCACCCGCATCCAGGGACCCCAGCATTTT
CASTRIQGPQHF
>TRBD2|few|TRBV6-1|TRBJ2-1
TGTGCCAGCAGTGTACTGACTAGCGGTGCAAGAAGTGAGCAGTTCTTC
CASSVLTSGARSEQFF
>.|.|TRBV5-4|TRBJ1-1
TGTGCCAGCAGCTTACCCACCAGGGCTGAAGCTTTCTTT
CASSLPTRAEAFF
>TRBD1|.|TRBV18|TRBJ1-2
TGTGCCAGCTCACTCGGGACAGATCAGTATGGCTACACCTTC
CASSLGTDQYGYTF
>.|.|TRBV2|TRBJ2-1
TGTGCCAGCAGTGACCCCTGGGGGACAAAGGCCTACAATGAGCAGTTCTTC
CASSDPWGTKAYNEQFF
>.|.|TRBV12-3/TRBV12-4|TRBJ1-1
TGTGCCAGCAGTCAGGAGGTCAGGGCTTTCTTT
CASSQEVRAFF
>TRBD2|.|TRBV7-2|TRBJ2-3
TGTGCCAGCAGCTTAGCTAGCGGGGGGCGGGGTCTCGTCGATACGCAGTATTTT
CASSLASGGRGLVDTQYF
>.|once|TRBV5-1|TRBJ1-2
TGCGCCAGCAGCTTGGGGCAACTTTCAGGGAACTATGGCTACACCTTC
CASSLGQLSGNYGYTF
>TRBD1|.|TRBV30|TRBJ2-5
TGTGCCTGGAGTGCGGGACAGGGGCTCCAAGAGACCCAGTACTTC
CAWSAGQGLQETQYF
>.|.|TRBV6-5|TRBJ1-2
TGTGCCAGCAGTTACCGCTCGACAGTGCCCAACTCCGGCTACACCTTC
CASSYRSTVPNSGYTF
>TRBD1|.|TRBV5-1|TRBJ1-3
TGCGCCAGCAGTCCCGGACAGGGCATGGGCATATATTTT
CASSPGQGMGIYF
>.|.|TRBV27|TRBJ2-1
TGTGCCAGCAGTTTACCATACAGGAGCTCCTACAATGAGCAGTTCTTC
CASSLPYRSSYNEQFF
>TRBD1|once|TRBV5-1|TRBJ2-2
TGCGCCAGCAGCCTGGACAGGGGGCGAATCGGGGAGCTGTTTTTT
CASSLDRGRIGELFF
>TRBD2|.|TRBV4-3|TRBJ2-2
TGCGCCAGCAGCAAAGAGACTAGCGGGAACACCGGGGAGCTGTTTTTT
CASSKETSGNTGELFF
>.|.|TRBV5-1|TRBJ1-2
TGCGCCAGCACCCCGGAGGTGGGGAACTCCTATGGCTACACCTTC
CASTPEVGNSYGYTF
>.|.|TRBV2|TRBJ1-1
TGTGCCAGCAGTGAAACCTGGGCTGGACAGGAAGCTTTCTTT
CASSETWAGQEAFF
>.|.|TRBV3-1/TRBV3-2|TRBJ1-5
TGTGCCAGCAGCCAAGATTTAGATCAGCCCCAGCATTTT
CASSQDLDQPQHF
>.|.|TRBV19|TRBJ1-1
TGTGCCAGTAGGATACAGGGAAAGAACACTGAAGCTTTCTTT
CASRIQGKNTEAFF
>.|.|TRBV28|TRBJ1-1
TGTGCCAGCAGTGACTTGCCCAACACTGAAGCTTTCTTT
CASSDLPNTEAFF
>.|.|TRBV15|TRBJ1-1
TGTGCCACCAGCAAAGAGAGACAGGTCATGAACACTGAAGCTTTCTTT
CATSKERQVMNTEAFF